This T cell receptor (beta chain) was captured in a study of CD8+CD57+ T cells in acquired aplastic anemia. The overall study: Sorted CD4+ and CD8+ cells yielded DNA averaging about 2.9 ug. Findings and caveats of the study: Between patients and controls, about 30 CD8+ CDR3 sequences were found in common. Simpson's diversity of CD8+ cells was not significantly different in patients compared with controls.

The TCR beta profiling, which covered VDJ combination and CDR3 sequence, was carried out using genomic DNA as the template. Via MiXCR, TCRdb re-called the reads, giving one row per CDR3 protein. Of under 200,000 distinct CDR3 sequences listed, about 70% are singletons. Germline V gene data show CDR1 as SGHAT and CDR2 as FQNNGV. The CDR3 is 15 amino acids. The ends lost 4 bases at V and 1 base at J; junction bases unmatched: 1. Before being chosen for sequencing, patients had shown CD8+CD57+ cell expansion by flow cytometry. Blood samples were obtained from patients who had received no prior therapy. As to this clonotype: What it binds is not known.

The sample comprised sorted CD4+, CD8+, or CD8+CD57+ T cells (not recorded which) from PBMCs. The receptor was derived from a human donor with aplastic anemia. J is TRBJ2-3 and V is TRBV11-2; 11 bases are a match to TRBD2. CDR3 DNA sequence: TGTGCCAGCAGCTCACTAGCGGGAGGCACAGATACGCAGTATTTT. The encoded protein is CASSSLAGGTDTQYF.